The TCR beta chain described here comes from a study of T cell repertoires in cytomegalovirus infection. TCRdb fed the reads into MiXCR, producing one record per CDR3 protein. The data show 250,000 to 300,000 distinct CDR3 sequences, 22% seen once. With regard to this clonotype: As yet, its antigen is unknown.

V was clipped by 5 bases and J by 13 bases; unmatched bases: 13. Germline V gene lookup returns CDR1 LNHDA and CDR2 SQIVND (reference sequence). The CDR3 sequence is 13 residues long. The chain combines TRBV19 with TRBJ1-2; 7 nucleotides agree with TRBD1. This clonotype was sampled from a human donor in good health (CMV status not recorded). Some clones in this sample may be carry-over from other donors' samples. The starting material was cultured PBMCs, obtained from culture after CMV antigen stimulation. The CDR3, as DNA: TGTGCCAGTAGTCCATCCCGGACAGGCTCGAGCACCTTC. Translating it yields CASSPSRTGSSTF.